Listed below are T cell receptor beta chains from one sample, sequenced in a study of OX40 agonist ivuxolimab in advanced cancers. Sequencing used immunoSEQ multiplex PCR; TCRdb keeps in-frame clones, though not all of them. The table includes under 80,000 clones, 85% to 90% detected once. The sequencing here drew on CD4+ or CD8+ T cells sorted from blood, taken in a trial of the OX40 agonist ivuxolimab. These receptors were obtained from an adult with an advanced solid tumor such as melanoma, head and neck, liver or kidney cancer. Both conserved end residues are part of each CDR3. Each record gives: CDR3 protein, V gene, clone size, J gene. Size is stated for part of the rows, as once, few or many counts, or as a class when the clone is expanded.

CASSLAVQGGKLFF,TRBV7-9,.,TRBJ1-4
CASSLRGAAFF,TRBV5-1,few,TRBJ1-1
CASGPLGGLYNEQFF,TRBV2,.,TRBJ2-1
CASSLRRNTEAFF,TRBV14,.,TRBJ1-1
CASRESEYEQYF,TRBV2,.,TRBJ2-7
CASSFADLNTEAFF,TRBV7-9,.,TRBJ1-1
CASSPGPSTNYGYTF,TRBV4-3,once,TRBJ1-2
CASSLVSVTYEQYF,TRBV5-5,.,TRBJ2-7
CAWRPSGSPQETQYF,TRBV30,.,TRBJ2-5
CASSPGTGRGEKLFF,TRBV7-9,.,TRBJ1-4
CAWRAGHEANVLTF,TRBV30,.,TRBJ2-6
CAWSRVSRETSEQFF,TRBV30,.,TRBJ2-1
CASRLRSGGTEAFF,TRBV27,.,TRBJ1-1
CSVGRTSGSIYEQYF,TRBV29-1,.,TRBJ2-7
CASSLGETQYF,TRBV28,once,TRBJ2-5
CASSLAFLRNTIYF,TRBV5-8,.,TRBJ1-3
CASRPVGGSYGYTF,TRBV2,.,TRBJ1-2
CASGQLSSGANVLTF,TRBV5-1,.,TRBJ2-6